The following is a T cell receptor beta chain sequence with its context. Antigen: not known. Generated by immunoSEQ multiplex PCR, the TCRdb table keeps only in-frame clones and is missing some. Of about 2 million clones listed, roughly 96% were seen once; the top ten hold approximately 0.13%. The data are from a study of shared clonotypes between healthy human individuals. At the level of the study: Ranging from 18 to 49 in age, donors were two women and three men. Study-level results: With several donors compared, about 5% of naive CD4 clonotypes were shared. Only blood was sampled; tissue repertoires likely differ.

The CDR3 sequence is 13 residues long. V lost 3 bases to trimming and J lost 2 bases, with 11 bases between them. Germline V gene sequence: CDR1 SQVTM, CDR2 ANQGSEA. This sequence originates from a man aged 18 to 29 in good health. Sequenced input: naive CD4+ T cells sorted from blood. Subset indicated: CD45RA+ positively selected. The V call is TRBV29-1, the J call TRBJ2-7; D possibly corresponds to TRBD2 (5 bases). CDR3 nucleotides: TGCAGCGTTGAGGTGGACTTTACCTACGAGCAGTACTTC. It encodes CSVEVDFTYEQYF.